These 28 T cell receptor beta chains were sequenced from one sample in a study of T cells in Graves' hyperthyroidism and ophthalmopathy. Researchers amplified the TCR beta CDR3 regions from RNA transcripts. The HTBI set primed first-round TCR CDR3 RT-PCR. Each CDR3 protein is one row after TCRdb ran MiXCR on the multiplex PCR reads. Of 300,000 to 350,000 distinct CDR3 sequences listed, approximately 14% are singletons. The sample taken for sequencing was blood. All receptors come from a woman in her twenties or thirties with Graves' hyperthyroidism.

The chain recombines TRBV27 with TRBJ2-4; D possibly corresponds to TRBD2 (6 bases). This CDR3 comprises 14 residues. Germline CDR1 is MNHEY and CDR2 is SMNVEV (reference sequence). Trimming removed 6 bases from V and 3 bases from J, with 12 bases in between. CDR3 nucleotides: TGTGCCAGCAGCCCCCGCGGGGTCAAAAACATTCAGTACTTC. Amino acids: CASSPRGVKNIQYF.

This clonotype has at least ten counts. The chain combines TRBV28 with TRBJ1-1; D unclear. Trimming shortened V by 7 bases and J by 0 bases, and 15 bases separated the two germline ends. The CDR3 loop spans 15 amino acids. Germline V gene data show CDR1 as MDHEN and CDR2 as SYDVKM. In DNA form, the CDR3 reads TGTGCCAGCAACCAATTGAGCCTGGTGAACACTGAAGCTTTCTTT. This encodes CASNQLSLVNTEAFF.

The chain couples TRBV14 to TRBJ1-6, with D hard to call. The V and J ends lost 4 bases and 7 bases respectively, with 8 bases between them. The germline V gene encodes CDR1 SGHDN and CDR2 FVKESK. The length of the CDR3 is 13 residues. This CDR3 is CASSPYWNSPLHF. DNA for the CDR3: TGTGCCAGCAGCCCATACTGGAATTCACCCCTCCACTTT.

This clonotype was observed many times. The J gene is TRBJ2-3, the V gene TRBV28; the D gene could be TRBD1 or TRBD2 (5 bases each). This CDR3 is built from 15 residues. V shed 5 bases and J shed 0 bases, with 12 bases lying between them. The germline V gene has CDR1 MDHEN and CDR2 SYDVKM. The CDR3 reads CASSADRDSTDTQYF. Written as DNA, the CDR3 is TGTGCCAGCAGTGCCGACCGGGACAGCACAGATACGCAGTATTTT.

The chain uses TRBV12-5 and TRBJ2-7; TRBD1 matches at 7 bases. Germline V gene data show CDR1 as LGHNT and CDR2 as FRNRAP. The CDR3 is 14 residues long. After removal of 6 bases from V and 5 bases from J, the junction contained 10 bases not matched to a gene. CDR3 protein: CASGLKHRGHEQYF. For the CDR3, the DNA is TGTGCTAGTGGCCTTAAACACAGGGGCCACGAGCAGTACTTC. The whole variable domain, filled in from reference TRBV12-5 and TRBJ2-7, reads DARVTQTPRHKVTEMGQEVTMRCQPILGHNTVFWYRQTMMQGLELLAYFRNRAPLDDSGMPKDRFSAEMPDATLATLKIQPSEPRDSAVYFCASGLKHRGHEQYFGPGTRLTVT.

This clonotype was recorded many times. The chain combines TRBV4-1 with TRBJ1-2; unclear D gene. CDR1 and CDR2 (germline): MGHRA, YSYEKL. Trimming cost V 4 bases and J 3 bases, with 12 bases left between them. The CDR3 contains 14 residues. The CDR3 DNA reads TGCGCCAGCAGCCCTGCGTCCTCGGACTATGGCTACACCTTC. It specifies CASSPASSDYGYTF.

V gene TRBV10-3 combines with J gene TRBJ2-3, with 11 bases lining up with TRBD2. This CDR3 spans 16 amino acids. In germline, CDR1 is ENHRY, CDR2 SYGVKD. The trim removed 6 bases at V and 0 bases at J, leaving 5 bases unmatched. CDR3 DNA: TGTGCCATCAGGAATATAGCGGGAGGGAGCACAGATACGCAGTATTTT. It specifies CAIRNIAGGSTDTQYF.

This clonotype was observed a handful of times. The rearrangement links TRBV2 to TRBJ1-5; 8 nucleotides match TRBD1. V dropped 8 bases and J dropped 4; count of bases not matched to a gene: 19. This CDR3 region has 18 residues. Germline V gives CDR1 SNHLY, CDR2 FYNNEI. The CDR3 loop reads CASGPAGTGVERNQPQHF. CDR3 sequence (DNA): TGTGCCAGCGGTCCCGCCGGGACAGGAGTTGAGCGGAATCAGCCCCAGCATTTT.

This clonotype occurred many times. This sequence joins TRBV11-2 and TRBJ1-5; 11 nucleotides align to TRBD1. The V gene's germline CDR1 is SGHAT and CDR2 FQNNGV. The CDR3 length is 17 residues. J lost 1 base, V lost 3 bases, and 5 bases had no gene match. The CDR3 spells CASSLGTGGSSNQPQHF. CDR3 coding DNA: TGTGCCAGCAGCTTGGGGACAGGGGGGTCCAGCAATCAGCCCCAGCATTTT.

This clonotype has a count of ten or more. The V and J genes are TRBV11-2 and TRBJ2-2, with D possibly matching TRBD2 (5 bases). V shed 5 bases and J shed 5 bases, with 12 bases lying between them. The length of the CDR3 is 14 residues. Germline assignment: CDR1 SGHAT and CDR2 FQNNGV. In DNA form, the CDR3 reads TGTGCCAGCAGCCCCTTCCTAGCAACCGGGGAGCTGTTTTTT. It specifies CASSPFLATGELFF.

The sample holds a few counts of this clonotype. V and J are TRBV20-1 and TRBJ2-1, with D perhaps TRBD2 (6 bases). The germline CDR1 and CDR2 sequences are DFQATT and SNEGSKA (reference sequence). V was shortened by 3 bases and J by 7 bases, with 16 bases between the two germline ends. The CDR3 extends over 14 amino acids. In nucleotides, the CDR3 is TGCAGTGCTAGCAATCGGGAGTCATCGAATGAGCAGTTCTTC. Protein sequence: CSASNRESSNEQFF.

The rearrangement joins TRBV14 to TRBJ2-3; no definite D call. The V end was cut by 5 bases, the J end by 6 bases, with 15 bases between. CDR1 SGHDN and CDR2 FVKESK come from the germline V gene. This CDR3 contains 14 residues. CDR3 in amino acids: CASSSQAGGDTQYF. The CDR3 nucleotides read TGTGCCAGCAGCTCGCAGGCAGGTGGGGATACGCAGTATTTT.

This clonotype was seen only a few times. The genes are TRBV10-2 and TRBJ2-3; 9 nucleotides match TRBD2. In germline, CDR1 is WSHSY, CDR2 SAAADI. There are 17 residues in the CDR3. Unmatched junction bases numbered 14, after V lost 9 bases and J lost 1 base. DNA for the CDR3: TGCGCCAGTCATGACGAGAGCGGGAGGAGGGGCACAGATACGCAGTATTTT. Its protein is CASHDESGRRGTDTQYF.

The rearrangement links TRBV30 to TRBJ1-1; D is uncertain. The V end was cut by 2 bases, the J end by 2 bases, with 9 bases between. CDR3 size: 13 residues. Per germline, CDR1 GTSNPN and CDR2 SVGIG (reference sequence). As DNA, the CDR3 is TGTGCCTGGAGTTTGGGCAGAAACACTGAAGCTTTCTTT. Its translation: CAWSLGRNTEAFF. Looking up the rest from reference TRBV30 and TRBJ1-1 gives the full variable domain: SQTIHQWPATLVQPVGSPLSLECTVEGTSNPNLYWYRQAAGRGLQLLFYSVGIGQISSEVPQNLSASRPQDRQFILSSKKLLLSDSGFYLCAWSLGRNTEAFFGQGTRLTVV.

Only a few counts were recorded for this clonotype. The chain combines TRBV6-2 or TRBV6-3 with TRBJ1-6; D not resolved. Germline CDR1 and CDR2: MNHEY and SVGEGT. There are 17 residues in the CDR3. Trimming left V 2 bases short and J 5 bases short, with 16 bases between. The CDR3 loop is CASSYATRGMNNSPLHF. CDR3 nucleotides: TGTGCCAGCAGTTACGCGACGAGAGGGATGAATAATTCACCCCTCCACTTT.

This clonotype was picked up a small number of times. V gene TRBV28 combines with J gene TRBJ2-7; no firm D call. V was cut by 6 bases and J by 4 bases, with 13 bases left in between. The germline V gene has CDR1 MDHEN and CDR2 SYDVKM. The CDR3 is 13 residues long. CDR3 in amino acids: CASREKGMYEQYF. In DNA, the CDR3 is TGTGCCAGCAGGGAAAAGGGAATGTACGAGCAGTACTTC.

This clonotype was counted between two and nine times. V gene TRBV4-3 combines with J gene TRBJ2-3; 10 bases map to TRBD2. Germline CDR1 is LGHNA and CDR2 is YSLEER. The junction had 11 bases not matched to a gene; V was cut back by 5 bases and J by 3 bases. The CDR3 has 17 residues. CDR3 loop: CASSRVRLAGATDTQYF. CDR3 sequence (DNA): TGCGCCAGCAGCAGAGTACGTCTAGCGGGAGCAACAGATACGCAGTATTTT.

Here the CDR3 reads CSMGRMDYEQYF. The CDR3, as DNA: TGCAGTATGGGACGGATGGACTACGAGCAGTACTTC. The rearrangement links TRBV20-1 to TRBJ2-7, with D perhaps TRBD1 or TRBD2 (5 bases each). The length of the CDR3 is 12 residues. V was cut by 8 bases and J by 3 bases, with 14 bases left in between. CDR1 and CDR2 (germline): DFQATT, SNEGSKA (reference sequence).

The chain is built from TRBV5-1 and TRBJ2-7; D is unresolved. The CDR3 has 14 amino acids. Trimming stripped 2 bases from V and 1 base from J, with 10 bases between. The germline V gene encodes CDR1 SGHRS and CDR2 YFSETQ. Written as DNA, the CDR3 is TGCGCCAGCAGCTTCACACAAGGATCCTACGAGCAGTACTTC. It yields the protein CASSFTQGSYEQYF.

This clonotype was seen at least ten times. The chain combines TRBV12-3 or TRBV12-4 with TRBJ2-3, with 8 bases fitting TRBD2. With V trimmed by 1 base and J by 4 bases, 7 bases remained unmatched. The CDR3 is made up of 16 amino acids. The CDR3 coding sequence is TGTGCCAGCAGTTTAGGACCCAGCGGGAGTGCAGATACGCAGTATTTT. This codes for CASSLGPSGSADTQYF.

This clonotype was recorded a few times. V usage is TRBV12-3 or TRBV12-4 and J usage is TRBJ1-5, with TRBD1 matching 9 bases. This CDR3 contains 15 residues. J lost 5 bases, V lost 6 bases, and 8 bases had no gene match. In DNA, the CDR3 is TGTGCCAGCAGGAGACCGGGACAGGGAGATCAGCCCCAGCATTTT. Amino acids: CASRRPGQGDQPQHF.

This clonotype was seen repeatedly, ten times or more. The chain uses TRBV7-2 and TRBJ2-5; the match to TRBD2 covers 9 bases. Germline values: CDR1 SGHTA, CDR2 FQGNSA. Losses at the gene ends were 5 bases for V and 5 bases for J; bases not matched to a gene: 12. The length of the CDR3 is 16 residues. The CDR3 spells CASSRGAGGPMETQYF. CDR3 bases: TGTGCCAGCAGCCGGGGGGCGGGAGGGCCGATGGAGACCCAGTACTTC.

This clonotype was detected ten times or more. V is TRBV28 and J is TRBJ2-5; D is perhaps TRBD1 (7 bases). CDR1 and CDR2 (germline): MDHEN, SYDVKM. Trimming took 8 bases from V and 5 from J, leaving 24 bases between them. The CDR3 runs 16 residues. CDR3 DNA: TGTGCCAGCGGAGGACAGGTACCGGGCGGAGGGGAGACCCAGTACTTC. As protein: CASGGQVPGGGETQYF.

This clonotype was counted ten times or more. The chain uses TRBV28 and TRBJ2-7; a weak D match, TRBD2 (6 bases). Between the trimmed V and J ends, which lost 7 bases and 3 bases, there was a span of 13 bases. Germline values: CDR1 MDHEN, CDR2 SYDVKM. The CDR3 totals 13 residues. DNA of the CDR3: TGTGCCAGCAACCGGGACTTTCGCTACGAGCAGTACTTC. This encodes CASNRDFRYEQYF. Full variable domain (remainder filled in from reference TRBV28 and TRBJ2-7): DVKVTQSSRYLVKRTGEKVFLECVQDMDHENMFWYRQDPGLGLRLIYFSYDVKMKEKGDIPEGYSVSREKKERFSLILESASTNQTSMYLCASNRDFRYEQYFGPGTRLTVT.

V usage is TRBV3-1 and J usage is TRBJ1-3; a possible D gene is TRBD1 (5 bases). Between the trimmed V and J ends, which lost 0 bases and 0 bases, there was a span of 15 bases. Germline lookup yields CDR1 LGHDT and CDR2 YNNKEL (reference sequence). The CDR3 spans 18 residues. The CDR3 region is CASSQDSHRLTSGNTIYF. CDR3 DNA sequence: TGTGCCAGCAGCCAAGATTCTCACAGGCTAACCTCTGGAAACACCATATATTTT.

The chain combines TRBV10-3 with TRBJ2-5; the match to TRBD2 covers 12 bases. Germline-derived CDR1 and CDR2 are ENHRY and SYGVKD. This CDR3 contains 14 residues. Trimming removed 8 bases from V and 5 bases from J; junction bases left unmatched: 6. CDR3 sequence: CAIRPTSGSETQYF. For the CDR3, the DNA is TGTGCCATCCGCCCGACTAGCGGGAGCGAGACCCAGTACTTC.

The CDR3 loop is CASSYGTSVGHTQYF. The CDR3 nucleotides read TGTGCCAGCAGTTACGGAACTAGTGTTGGTCATACGCAGTATTTT. The gene calls are TRBV6-2 or TRBV6-3 and TRBJ2-3; perhaps TRBD2 as D (5 bases). Between the trimmed V and J ends, which lost 2 bases and 7 bases, there was a span of 16 bases. The CDR3 is 15 amino acids. Germline values: CDR1 MNHEY, CDR2 SVGEGT.

The chain uses TRBV28 and TRBJ2-7; D remains unclear. Per germline, CDR1 MDHEN and CDR2 SYDVKM. The CDR3 length is 12 residues. Trimming took off 5 bases at V and 7 bases at J, with 12 bases between the two ends. This CDR3 is CASSLLGLEQYF. The CDR3 region has the DNA TGTGCCAGCAGTCTGTTAGGGTTGGAGCAGTACTTC.